This T cell receptor (beta chain) was identified during a study of blood T cell repertoires in COVID-19. Study overall: Both acute and convalescent COVID-19 samples were obtained from the United States, Italy and Spain. Sample material is recorded as cDNA or gDNA derived from T cells, B-cell-depleted T cells, or PBMCs.

The CDR3 has 15 amino acids. Germline assignment: CDR1 ENHRY and CDR2 SYGVKD. V lost 7 bases and J lost 5; bases outside the gene matches: 7. During active infection, Seattle patients enrolled and were then monitored through disease. Original methodology: For nucleated cells, counts were estimated from reference gene primer amplification. Assay: immunoSEQ multiplex PCR; the TCRdb copy retains only in-frame clones and omits some. The V and J calls and clone size are taken from that table; D and trimming were inferred from the DNA. Of 300,000 or so clones in the sample, about nine tenths were seen once.

The V gene is TRBV10-3, the J gene TRBJ2-1, with 11 positions matching TRBD2. The receptor's source is a woman aged 30 to 39 with COVID-19, enrolled during active disease. The sequencing sample was made of peripheral blood. The CDR3 sequence: CAITPGLAANNEQFF. CDR3 coding DNA: TGTGCCATCACCCCGGGACTAGCGGCCAACAATGAGCAGTTCTTC.